The TCR beta chain described here comes from a study of early T cells in non-severe SARS-CoV-2 infection. Study-level findings and limits: Anti-spike CD8 specificities were favored by VDJdb matching, whose results missed private and CD4 specificities.

This clonotype was seen ten or more times. Antigen specificity is unknown. Separate cDNA molecules each had unique molecular identifiers attached to them. TCRdb passed the 5' RACE reads through MiXCR, listing each CDR3 protein once. The table shows about 17,000 distinct CDR3 sequences, with about 5% occurring only once. Trimming pared 4 bases from V and 6 bases from J, leaving 7 bases between. Looked up from germline, CDR1 is MNHEY and CDR2 is SMNVEV (reference sequence). The CDR3 runs 12 residues. Source material: whole blood. The chain carries TRBV27 and TRBJ2-1; unclear D gene. The sequence came from an adult who was a healthcare worker with PCR-confirmed SARS-CoV-2 infection or an uninfected control (not recorded which). The CDR3 reads CASSWGFNEQFF. DNA of the CDR3: TGTGCCAGCAGTTGGGGTTTCAATGAGCAGTTCTTC.